This TCR beta chain was recovered during a study of regulatory T cells in long-lasting Graves disease. Time point noted: persistent/refractory GD, antithyroid drugs over 5 years with positive TRAb. The TCR library was prepared using RNA isolated from PBMCs. J lost 4 bases, V lost 7 bases, and 18 bases had no gene match. Germline V CDR1 and CDR2: SGHAT, FQNNGV. The CDR3 is 18 residues long. Building the TCR beta libraries relied on iRepertoire HTBI primers, and CDR3 regions underwent Arm-PCR. TCRdb re-called the multiplex PCR reads with MiXCR, one entry per CDR3 protein. The profile covers over 350,000 distinct CDR3 sequences, with more than 20% appearing a single time and more than 20% taken by the ten largest. This clonotype was counted ten times or more.

Here the sequenced sample was peripheral blood mononuclear cells (PBMCs), taken when the disease was refractory, from a patient treated with antithyroid drugs. The TCR originated in a female donor with Graves disease. This rearrangement joins TRBV11-2 to TRBJ2-4, with TRBD1 matching over 8 bases. The CDR3 DNA sequence: TGTGCCAGCATCCTGCATACTCGACAGGGGCCCTTTAAAAACATTCAGTACTTC. Translation gives CASILHTRQGPFKNIQYF.